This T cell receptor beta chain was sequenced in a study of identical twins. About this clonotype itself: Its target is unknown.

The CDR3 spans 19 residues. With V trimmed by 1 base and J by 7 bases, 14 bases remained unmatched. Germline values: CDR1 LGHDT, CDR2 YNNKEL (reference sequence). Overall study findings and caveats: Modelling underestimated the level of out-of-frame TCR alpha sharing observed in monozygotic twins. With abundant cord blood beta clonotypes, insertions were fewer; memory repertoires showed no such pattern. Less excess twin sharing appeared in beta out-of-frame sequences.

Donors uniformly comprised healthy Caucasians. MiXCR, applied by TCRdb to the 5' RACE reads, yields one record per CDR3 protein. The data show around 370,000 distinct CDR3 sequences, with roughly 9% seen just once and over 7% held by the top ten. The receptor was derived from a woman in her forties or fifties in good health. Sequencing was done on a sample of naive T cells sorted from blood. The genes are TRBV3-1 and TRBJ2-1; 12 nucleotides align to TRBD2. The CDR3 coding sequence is TGTGCCAGCAGCCAAGTTAGGCCTAGCGGGAGGGCCCTTGGGAATGAGCAGTTCTTC. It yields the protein CASSQVRPSGRALGNEQFF.